The entry that follows covers one T cell receptor (beta chain) sequence. Its specificity is unknown. Each sorted subset replicate got 200 ng genomic DNA, tens of thousands of genomes. Clones were sequenced by immunoSEQ multiplex PCR, and TCRdb holds only the in-frame ones, with some missing. The data show more than 2 million clones, approximately 94% seen once. The V end was cut by 4 bases, the J end by 3 bases, with 9 bases between. Germline V gene data show CDR1 as MNHEY and CDR2 as SVGAGI. The CDR3 contains 13 residues. Naive CD8 cells were CD45RO-negative, positively selected for CCR7, excluding terminally differentiated effector memory CD45RA+ cells. The sample comes from a study of shared clonotypes between healthy human individuals. Study-wide findings and caveats: A handful of donors shared about 4.8% of their naive CD4 clonotypes. It was anticipated that sequencing depth would influence how many clonotypes donors shared.

V is TRBV6-5 and J is TRBJ1-1; D is uncertain. The sequenced sample consisted of naive CD8+ T cells sorted from blood. The sequence derives from a man aged 18 to 29 in good health. CDR3 sequence reads: CASSSYLHTEAFF. The CDR3 coding sequence is TGTGCCAGCAGTTCCTATTTACACACTGAAGCTTTCTTT.